This T cell receptor beta chain was recovered during a study of blood T cell repertoires in COVID-19. A remark on this clone: The CDR3 end shows no conserved phenylalanine or tryptophan, and so a read error is likely.

Authors' methods: Nucleated cell number was recorded as an estimate derived from reference gene primer amplification. Libraries were prepared by immunoSEQ multiplex PCR; TCRdb keeps only in-frame clonotypes and omits some of them. V and J calls and clone size are given by that table; D and trimming were obtained from the DNA. Of 150,000 to 200,000 clones listed, 81% are singletons. The V and J ends lost 6 bases and 8 bases respectively, with 19 bases between them. The V gene's germline CDR1 is MNHEY and CDR2 SMNVEV (reference sequence). This CDR3 has 14 amino acids. Material for sequencing was peripheral blood. This clonotype was sampled from a woman over 75 with COVID-19, enrolled during active disease. This rearrangement joins TRBV27 to TRBJ1-2; tentatively, D is TRBD1 (6 bases). The CDR3: CASRTSSGVTGYTL. CDR3 DNA sequence: TGTGCCAGCAGGACTTCTTCAGGGGTTACAGGCTACACCCTC.